This TCR beta chain was documented in a study of monozygotic twins with cystic fibrosis (dated by TCRdb to the early 2020s). Context from the whole study: Barcoded libraries were prepared with around 15 PCR cycles from around 3 micrograms of fragmented DNA. The study compared TCR beta repertoires within and between 16 monozygotic twin pairs with cystic fibrosis to assess genetic influence on V and J gene usage. The cohort included ten female and six male twin pairs, mostly children and adolescents, aged roughly 2.0 to 40 years with a median of 9.1 years. Twins were ranked among 1,060 cohort participants for weight-for-height and FEVPerc (FEV1 disease centile) at the day of blood sampling. Data for three of the twin pairs had been reported earlier in a different context. Paper-wide results and their limitations: Simpson clonality tended to be low (median around 0.0095), which suggests a naive-dominated repertoire, although clonality was higher in the most severely affected patients. V gene usage was most similar to the co-twin for 13 of 16 pairs, and J usage for 8 of 16 pairs, suggesting genetic constraints. Nucleotide-identical clonotype sharing was significantly higher within monozygotic CF twin pairs than between unrelated CF individuals (P = 0.000026, Mann-Whitney). The cohort was small, and no association was found between shared CDR3 numbers and age, concordance or disease severity.

TCR beta CDR3 regions were amplified by multiplex PCR using the immunoSEQ immune profiling system, following the manufacturer's instructions. An Illumina NextSeq system was used to carry out the sequencing. The authors' analysis ran thus. The immunoSEQ Analyzer platform handled processing of the sequence data, and clonality was calculated by taking the square root of Simpson's index of productive rearrangements. V and J usage similarity was measured by Jensen-Shannon distance, and CDR3 generation probabilities were computed with OLGA. Shared CDR3 sequences were searched in the immuneACCESS database (August 2020) and in VDJdb (December 2020). The source is immuneACCESS, and TCRdb retained only in-frame sequences with V and J called. Part of the clones is not carried over; for the studies checked, unresolved V genes explain less than half of this, and the remainder is unexplained. For V, J and clone size, that table is used; D and trimming come from the DNA. In all, the sample holds about 36,000 clones, and under 95% of those were seen once. Together, the top ten hold 0.19% of the sample.

Note on this clone: Its antigen is currently not known. Base qualities are not recorded, but no much larger clone differs from it by a single base.

The twin pairs came from the European Cystic Fibrosis Twin and Sibling Study Cohort, which recruited patients from 158 CF clinics across 14 European countries. Zygosity and CFTR genotype were verified in-house, with zygosity tested by multiplex PCR of nine short tandem repeat loci. Each twin gave a peripheral blood sample, and clinical parameters were documented on that same day of blood sampling. Phenol/chloroform extraction was used to isolate genomic DNA from peripheral blood cells, and the DNA was then kept in TE buffer at 4 degrees C. Sequenced material: blood. The TCR was taken from a boy younger than 10 with cystic fibrosis.

The sequenced DNA is TGTGCCAGCAGTTACGCAGGGTGGACTGAAGCTTTCTTT. Its protein reads: CASSYAGWTEAFF. The chain employs TRBV6-5 and TRBJ1-1, and TRBD1 may be the D gene, going by 5 matching bases. V gives up 2 bases and J gives up 5 bases, and the segment between their germline ends measures 9 bases. Inclusive of the bounding cysteine and phenylalanine, the CDR3 is 13 residues long. Here the CDR3 DNA is all that survives: 39 bases in frame from base 1. The CDR1 and CDR2 encoded by the germline V gene are MNHEY and SVGAGI.